The rows below give T cell receptor beta chains drawn from one sample of a study of T cell responses to AZD1222 COVID-19 vaccine. Clones were sequenced by immunoSEQ multiplex PCR, and TCRdb holds only the in-frame ones, with some missing. The sample includes about 100,000 clones, about 87% of them seen just once. The sample was peripheral blood, taken on day 0 of MenACWY control vaccination. The source of these receptors is an adult in good health. The CDR3 runs from the conserved cysteine through the conserved F or W. D genes are given only for firm matches. Clone sizes are given selectively: once, few, many, or a class where the clone is expanded.

TGTGCCAGCAGTGCCCCATCCCGGGACAGGGGGGGGGATAGCAATCAGCCCCAGCATTTT CASSAPSRDRGGDSNQPQHF . TRBJ1-5 TRBV6-4 TRBD1
TGTGCCTGGAGGTCAGGGGGCGACTATGGCTACACCTTC CAWRSGGDYGYTF . TRBJ1-2 TRBV30 TRBD1
TGCAGCGTGGACAGGGAGGGCACCGGGGAGCTGTTTTTT CSVDREGTGELFF . TRBJ2-2 TRBV29-1 .
TGCGCCAGCTTCGGGGGGGCATTTCCCGGGGAGCTGTTTTTT CASFGGAFPGELFF . TRBJ2-2 TRBV10-2 TRBD2
TGTGCCAGCAGTTTGATACTCCCCGGGGCTAATGAAAAACTGTTTTTT CASSLILPGANEKLFF . TRBJ1-4 TRBV28 .
TGCGCCAGCAGCGAGATTCCGGGATTCTCTGGGGCCAACGTCCTGACTTTC CASSEIPGFSGANVLTF . TRBJ2-6 TRBV4-1 .
TGTGCCAGCAGCTTTAGGACAGATAATGAAAAACTGTTTTTT CASSFRTDNEKLFF . TRBJ1-4 TRBV5-5 .
TGTGCAAGTCGCCCCGGGATAATCTCCGCGTGCGGCTACACCTTC CASRPGIISACGYTF . TRBJ1-2 TRBV12-2 .
TGTGCCAGCAGCGTAGGGGTCCACACAGATACGCAGTATTTT CASSVGVHTDTQYF . TRBJ2-3 TRBV7-9 .
TGTGCCTGGAGTTTTCCAGGGGGAACCGGGGAGCTGTTTTTT CAWSFPGGTGELFF . TRBJ2-2 TRBV30 TRBD1
TGTGCCAGTTTGCCCGGGACTAGCGGACTCGAGCAGTTCTTC CASLPGTSGLEQFF . TRBJ2-1 TRBV2 TRBD2
TGTGCCAGCAGCTTTCCTCTCCTAGCGGGGGGGAACGAGCAGTACTTC CASSFPLLAGGNEQYF . TRBJ2-7 TRBV13 TRBD2
TGTGCCAGCAGCAGCGTACTAGCAGCGAACACTGAAGCTTTCTTT CASSSVLAANTEAFF . TRBJ1-1 TRBV7-9 .
TGCGCCAGCAGCTTGAGCCTCCAGGGGACAGGCAATTCACCCCTCCACTTT CASSLSLQGTGNSPLHF . TRBJ1-6 TRBV5-1 TRBD1
TGTGCCAGCAGCTTCGCAGGGAGGCGAAACACCATATATTTT CASSFAGRRNTIYF . TRBJ1-3 TRBV7-2 .
TGCAGCGCTGGGCCCGGGGCGGAGCAGTTCTTC CSAGPGAEQFF once TRBJ2-1 TRBV29-1 .
TGTGCCAGCAGTTACTCTTTACAGGGAGGTGGTTCACCCCTCCACTTT CASSYSLQGGGSPLHF . TRBJ1-6 TRBV6-5 .
. CASSRVGFGSGETQYF . TRBJ2-5 TRBV7-8 .
TGTGCCAGCAGCTTAGCGTCGCCGGGACAGGGTAATTCACCCCTCCACTTT CASSLASPGQGNSPLHF . TRBJ1-6 TRBV7-2 TRBD1
TGTGCCAGCAGGCCCGCGGGGGCCGACGAGCAGTACTTC CASRPAGADEQYF . TRBJ2-7 TRBV7-2 .
TGTGCCAGCAGTCCCACCTCAGGGTGGGCCTACGAGCAGTACTTC CASSPTSGWAYEQYF . TRBJ2-7 TRBV28 .
TGTGCCAGCAGCTCGACTAGCGGGACCACAGATACGCAGTATTTT CASSSTSGTTDTQYF once TRBJ2-3 TRBV7-6 TRBD2
TGTGCCAGTGGACAGTCCACAGATACGCAGTATTTT CASGQSTDTQYF . TRBJ2-3 TRBV7-2 .
TGTGCCAGCAGACCCGACAATCCTGGAAACACCATATATTTT CASRPDNPGNTIYF . TRBJ1-3 TRBV3-1/TRBV3-2 .
TGTGCCAGCAGTCCGAATTTGAACACTGAAGCTTTCTTT CASSPNLNTEAFF . TRBJ1-1 TRBV12-3/TRBV12-4 .
TGTGCCAGTAGCAGTGGGTTTGGACAGGGATTTAAGAAGTTCTTC CASSSGFGQGFKKFF . TRBJ2-1 TRBV19 TRBD1
TGTGCCAGCAGTTCCTCAACAGGGGGCTATGGCTACACCTTC CASSSSTGGYGYTF . TRBJ1-2 TRBV28 TRBD1
TGTGCCTGGACAAGCGGGAAGGAGACCCAGTACTTC CAWTSGKETQYF . TRBJ2-5 TRBV30 TRBD2
TGTGCCAGCAGCTACAGGAGTAGGGGCCGAGAGACCCAGTACTTC CASSYRSRGRETQYF . TRBJ2-5 TRBV7-2 .
TGTGCCAGCAGCGCCCAGGGTGGTAACAATCAGCCCCAGCATTTT CASSAQGGNNQPQHF . TRBJ1-5 TRBV9 .
TGTGCCAGCAGCTTAGACAGAGCCTATGGCTACACCTTC CASSLDRAYGYTF . TRBJ1-2 TRBV7-9 .
TGCAGCGTTGAACCAAAGACCGGGGTTAACTATGGCTACACCTTC CSVEPKTGVNYGYTF . TRBJ1-2 TRBV29-1 .
TGTGCCAGCAGCTCGACCGGCTGGGCCCAAGGACAGCCCCAGCATTTT CASSSTGWAQGQPQHF . TRBJ1-5 TRBV28 .